This T cell receptor beta chain was recorded in a study of blood T cell repertoires in COVID-19. Overall study context: Specimens from acute and convalescent COVID-19 originated in the United States, Italy and Spain. T cells, B-cell-depleted T cells, or PBMCs provided the cDNA or gDNA that served as material.

Trimming took 7 bases from V and 7 from J; bases not matched to a gene: 16. CDR3 length: 14 amino acids. The germline V gene encodes CDR1 SQVTM and CDR2 ANQGSEA. This clone was found once. How the authors handled the data: Nucleated cell number was recorded as an estimate derived from reference gene primer amplification. Some clones are missing from TCRdb's copy, which holds only in-frame ones; the method was immunoSEQ multiplex PCR. That table is the source of V, J and clone size, and D and trimming were worked out from the DNA. The sample includes 200,000 to 250,000 clones, 88% of them seen just once.

The sequence was collected from a woman aged 55-69 years with acute or convalescent COVID-19. This chain uses TRBV29-1 with TRBJ2-7; 7 bases are shared with TRBD2. Source material: peripheral blood. The CDR3 loop is CSAADGGGSGEQYF. CDR3 DNA: TGCAGCGCCGCCGATGGCGGCGGGAGTGGGGAGCAGTACTTC.